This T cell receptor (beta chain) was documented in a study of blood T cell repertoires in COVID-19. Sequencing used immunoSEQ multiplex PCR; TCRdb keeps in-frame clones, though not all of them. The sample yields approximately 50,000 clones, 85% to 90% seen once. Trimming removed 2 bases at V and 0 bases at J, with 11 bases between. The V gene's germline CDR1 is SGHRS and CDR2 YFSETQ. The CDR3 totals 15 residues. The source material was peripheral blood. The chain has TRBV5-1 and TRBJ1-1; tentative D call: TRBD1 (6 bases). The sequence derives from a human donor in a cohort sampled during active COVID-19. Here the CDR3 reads CASSFGQLMNTEAFF. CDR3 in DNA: TGCGCCAGCAGCTTCGGACAGCTCATGAACACTGAAGCTTTCTTT.